These T cell receptor beta chains were read from a single sample in a study of identical twins. TCRdb ran MiXCR on the 5' RACE reads and lists one entry per CDR3 protein. Of 450,000 to 500,000 distinct CDR3 sequences detected, more than 13% appear once; the ten largest clones hold approximately 1%. These same data were also listed under a study on yellow fever vaccine responses in identical twins.

The sequencing sample was made of CD4+ T cells sorted from blood. The receptor source for this set is a woman between 18 and 30 years old in good health. Each CDR3 is given with its conserved first and last residue.

v_gene	j_gene	CDR3aa
TRBV27	TRBJ2-3	CASSLTGQFLTDTQYF
TRBV11-2	TRBJ2-1	CASSSQGVPDSSYNEQFF
TRBV5-1	TRBJ2-5	CASSRSGNPFQETQYF
TRBV5-1	TRBJ1-1	CASSSQRNTEAFF
TRBV18	TRBJ2-7	CASSLATPYEQYF
TRBV12-3/TRBV12-4	TRBJ2-3	CASSWTSGDTDTQYF
TRBV7-9	TRBJ2-7	CASREGTGGDYEQYF
TRBV10-3	TRBJ1-2	CAISEDYGYTF
TRBV10-3	TRBJ1-1	CAISPRTEYTEAFF
TRBV5-1	TRBJ2-7	CASSFSGTGFYEQYF